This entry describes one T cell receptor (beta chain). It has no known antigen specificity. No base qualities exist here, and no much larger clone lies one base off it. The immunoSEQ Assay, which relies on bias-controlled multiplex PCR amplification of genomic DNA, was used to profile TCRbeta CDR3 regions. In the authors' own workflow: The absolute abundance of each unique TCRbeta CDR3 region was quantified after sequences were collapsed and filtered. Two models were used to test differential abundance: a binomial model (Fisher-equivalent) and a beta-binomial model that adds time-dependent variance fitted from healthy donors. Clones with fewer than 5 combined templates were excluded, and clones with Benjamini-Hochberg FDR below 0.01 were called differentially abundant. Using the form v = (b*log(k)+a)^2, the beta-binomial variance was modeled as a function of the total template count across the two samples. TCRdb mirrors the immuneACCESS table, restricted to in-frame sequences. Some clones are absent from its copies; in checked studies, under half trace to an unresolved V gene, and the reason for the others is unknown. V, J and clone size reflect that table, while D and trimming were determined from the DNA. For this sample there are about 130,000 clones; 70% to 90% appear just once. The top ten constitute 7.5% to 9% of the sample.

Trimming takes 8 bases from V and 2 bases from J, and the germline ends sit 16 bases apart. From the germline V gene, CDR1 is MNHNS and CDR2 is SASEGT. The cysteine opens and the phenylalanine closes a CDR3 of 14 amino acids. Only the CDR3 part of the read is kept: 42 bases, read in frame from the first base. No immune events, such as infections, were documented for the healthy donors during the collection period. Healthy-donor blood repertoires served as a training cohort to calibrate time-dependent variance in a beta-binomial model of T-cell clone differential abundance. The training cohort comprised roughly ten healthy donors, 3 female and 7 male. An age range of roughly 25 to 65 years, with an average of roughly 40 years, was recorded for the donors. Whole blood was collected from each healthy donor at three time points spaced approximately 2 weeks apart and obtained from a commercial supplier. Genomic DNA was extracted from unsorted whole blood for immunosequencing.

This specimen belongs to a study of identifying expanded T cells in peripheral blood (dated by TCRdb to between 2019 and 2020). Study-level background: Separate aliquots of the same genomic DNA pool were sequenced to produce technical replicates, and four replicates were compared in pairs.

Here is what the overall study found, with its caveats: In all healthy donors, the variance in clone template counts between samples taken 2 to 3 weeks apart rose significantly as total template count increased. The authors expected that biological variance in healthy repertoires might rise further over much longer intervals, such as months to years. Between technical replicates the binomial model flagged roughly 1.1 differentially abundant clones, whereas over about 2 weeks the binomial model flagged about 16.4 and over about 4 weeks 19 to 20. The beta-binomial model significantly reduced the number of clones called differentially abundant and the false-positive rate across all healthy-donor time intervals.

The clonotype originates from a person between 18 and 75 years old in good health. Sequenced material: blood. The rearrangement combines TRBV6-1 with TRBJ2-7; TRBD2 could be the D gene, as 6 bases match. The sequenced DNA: TGTGCCAGCGTCTTGAGCGGGTCAACCTACGAGCAGTACTTC. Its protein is CASVLSGSTYEQYF.